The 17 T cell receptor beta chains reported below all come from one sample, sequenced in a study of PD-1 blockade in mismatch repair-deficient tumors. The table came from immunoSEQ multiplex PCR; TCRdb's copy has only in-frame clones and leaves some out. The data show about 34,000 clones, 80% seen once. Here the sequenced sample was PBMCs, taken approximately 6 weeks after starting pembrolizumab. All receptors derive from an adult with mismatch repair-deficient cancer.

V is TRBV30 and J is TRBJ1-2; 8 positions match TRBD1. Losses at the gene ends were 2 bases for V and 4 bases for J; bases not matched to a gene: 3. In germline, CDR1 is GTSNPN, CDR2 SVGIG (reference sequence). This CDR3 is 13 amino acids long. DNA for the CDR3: TGTGCCTGGAGTCCAGGGGGCGTCTATGGCTACACCTTC. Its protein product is CAWSPGGVYGYTF.

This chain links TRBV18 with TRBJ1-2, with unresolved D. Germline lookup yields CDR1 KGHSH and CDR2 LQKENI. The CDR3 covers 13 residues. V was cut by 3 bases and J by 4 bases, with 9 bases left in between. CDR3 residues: CASSPDKAYGYTF. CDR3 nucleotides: TGTGCCAGCTCACCCGACAAGGCCTATGGCTACACCTTC.

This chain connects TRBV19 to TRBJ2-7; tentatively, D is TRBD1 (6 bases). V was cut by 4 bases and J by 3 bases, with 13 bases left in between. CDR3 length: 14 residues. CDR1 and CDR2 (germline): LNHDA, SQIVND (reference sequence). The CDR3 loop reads CASSRGQVVYEQYF. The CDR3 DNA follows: TGTGCCAGTAGTAGGGGGCAGGTTGTCTACGAGCAGTACTTC.

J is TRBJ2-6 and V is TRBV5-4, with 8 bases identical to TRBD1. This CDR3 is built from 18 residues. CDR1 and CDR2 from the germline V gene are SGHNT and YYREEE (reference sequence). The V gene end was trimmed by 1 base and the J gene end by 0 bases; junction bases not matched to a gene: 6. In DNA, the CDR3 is TGTGCCAGCAGCTTGTTAGGGGACAGGAGCTCTGGGGCCAACGTCCTGACTTTC. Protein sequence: CASSLLGDRSSGANVLTF.

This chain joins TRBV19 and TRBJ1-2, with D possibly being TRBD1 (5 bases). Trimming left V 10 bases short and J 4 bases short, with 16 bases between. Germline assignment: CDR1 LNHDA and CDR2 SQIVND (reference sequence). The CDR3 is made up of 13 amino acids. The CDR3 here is CATIQDVGYGYTF. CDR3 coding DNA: TGTGCCACAATACAGGATGTTGGCTATGGCTACACCTTC.

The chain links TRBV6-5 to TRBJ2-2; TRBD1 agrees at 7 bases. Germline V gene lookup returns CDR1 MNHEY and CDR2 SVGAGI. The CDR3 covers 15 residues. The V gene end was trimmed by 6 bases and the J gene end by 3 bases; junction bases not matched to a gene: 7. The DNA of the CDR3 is TGTGCCAGCAGGGTGACAGGGCCGGACACCGGGGAGCTGTTTTTT. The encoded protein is CASRVTGPDTGELFF.

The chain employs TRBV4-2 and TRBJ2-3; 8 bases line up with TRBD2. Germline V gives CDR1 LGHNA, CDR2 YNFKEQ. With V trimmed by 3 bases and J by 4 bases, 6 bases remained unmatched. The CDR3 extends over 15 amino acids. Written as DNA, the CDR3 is TGTGCCAGCAGCCAGAGCGGGAGACAGCCAGATACGCAGTATTTT. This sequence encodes CASSQSGRQPDTQYF.

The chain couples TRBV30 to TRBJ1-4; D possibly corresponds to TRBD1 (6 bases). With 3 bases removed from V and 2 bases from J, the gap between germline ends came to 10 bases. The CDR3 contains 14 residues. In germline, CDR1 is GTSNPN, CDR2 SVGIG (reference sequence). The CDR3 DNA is TGTGCCTGGAGAAAACAGGGCACTAATGAAAAACTGTTTTTT. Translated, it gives CAWRKQGTNEKLFF.

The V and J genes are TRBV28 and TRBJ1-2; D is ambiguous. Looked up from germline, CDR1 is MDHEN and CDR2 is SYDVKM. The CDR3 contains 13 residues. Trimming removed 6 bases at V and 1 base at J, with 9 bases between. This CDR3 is CASSPTLNYGYTF. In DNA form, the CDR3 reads TGTGCCAGCAGCCCGACACTTAACTATGGCTACACCTTC.

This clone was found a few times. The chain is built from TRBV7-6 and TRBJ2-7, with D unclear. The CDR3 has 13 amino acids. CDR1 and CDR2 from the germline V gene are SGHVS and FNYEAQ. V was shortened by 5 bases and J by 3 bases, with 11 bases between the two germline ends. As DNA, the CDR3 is TGTGCCAGCAGCCCACTAACCGGCTACGAGCAGTACTTC. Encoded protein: CASSPLTGYEQYF.

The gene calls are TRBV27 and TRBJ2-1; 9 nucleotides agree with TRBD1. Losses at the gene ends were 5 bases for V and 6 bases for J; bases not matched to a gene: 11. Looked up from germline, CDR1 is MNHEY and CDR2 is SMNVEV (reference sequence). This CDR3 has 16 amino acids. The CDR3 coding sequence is TGTGCCAGCAGTCCGCCGGGGGACAGGGCCTCCAATGAGCAGTTCTTC. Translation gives CASSPPGDRASNEQFF.

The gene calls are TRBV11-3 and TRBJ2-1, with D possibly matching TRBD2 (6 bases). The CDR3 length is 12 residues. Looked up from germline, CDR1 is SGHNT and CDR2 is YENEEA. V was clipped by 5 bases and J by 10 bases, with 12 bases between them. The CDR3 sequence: CASSLGEVEQFF. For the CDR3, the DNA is TGTGCCAGCAGCCTAGGGGAGGTAGAGCAGTTCTTC.

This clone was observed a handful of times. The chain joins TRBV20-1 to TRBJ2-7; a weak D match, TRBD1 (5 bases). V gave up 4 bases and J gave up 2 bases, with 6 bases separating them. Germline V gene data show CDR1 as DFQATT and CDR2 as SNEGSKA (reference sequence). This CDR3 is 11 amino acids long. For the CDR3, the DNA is TGCAGTGCTAAGGGGACCTACGAGCAGTACTTC. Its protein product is CSAKGTYEQYF.

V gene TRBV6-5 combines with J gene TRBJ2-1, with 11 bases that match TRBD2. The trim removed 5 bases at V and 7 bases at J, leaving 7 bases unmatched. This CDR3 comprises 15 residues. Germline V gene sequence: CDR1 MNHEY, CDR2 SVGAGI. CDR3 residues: CASSRPSGRLNEQFF. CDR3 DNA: TGTGCCAGCAGTCGCCCTAGCGGGAGGTTGAATGAGCAGTTCTTC.

CDR3 in DNA: TGTGCCAGCAGCCCGAGGGACAGCTTCAAGTACAATGAGCAGTTCTTC. It encodes CASSPRDSFKYNEQFF. This chain connects TRBV7-3 to TRBJ2-1; TRBD1 agrees at 7 bases. The germline V gene encodes CDR1 SGHTA and CDR2 FQGTGA. The J segment lost 4 bases and the V segment lost 5 bases, leaving 11 bases of the junction unmatched. This CDR3 spans 16 amino acids.

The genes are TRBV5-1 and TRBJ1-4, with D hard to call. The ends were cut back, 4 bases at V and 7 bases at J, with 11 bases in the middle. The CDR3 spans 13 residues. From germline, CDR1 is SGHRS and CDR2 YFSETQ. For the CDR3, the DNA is TGCGCCAGCAGCCCGGTGGGAGTTGAAAAACTGTTTTTT. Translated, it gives CASSPVGVEKLFF.

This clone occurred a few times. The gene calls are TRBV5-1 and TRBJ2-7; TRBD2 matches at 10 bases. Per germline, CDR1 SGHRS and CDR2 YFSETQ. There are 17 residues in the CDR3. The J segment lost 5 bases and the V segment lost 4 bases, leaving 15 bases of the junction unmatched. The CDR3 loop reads CASSPRIQLAGYHEQYF. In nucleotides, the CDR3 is TGCGCCAGCAGCCCTCGAATACAACTAGCGGGGTACCACGAGCAGTACTTC.